This T cell receptor beta chain appears in the sequencing data of a study of blood T cell repertoires in COVID-19. For the study at large: T cells, B-cell-depleted T cells, or PBMCs provided the cDNA or gDNA that served as material.

This CDR3 has 14 residues. Germline CDR1 and CDR2: MGHRA and YSYEKL. The V gene lost 2 bases and the J gene lost 0 bases, with 7 bases spanning the gap. Data came from immunoSEQ multiplex PCR; TCRdb stores just in-frame clones and leaves some out. The top ten hold 2.5% to 3.5% of the sample, which has roughly 300,000 clones, under 90% seen once. This receptor was obtained from a woman aged 55 to 70 with active or convalescent COVID-19. Material for sequencing was peripheral blood. V and J are TRBV4-1 and TRBJ1-1; possible D gene TRBD1, 6 bases. In DNA form, the CDR3 reads TGCGCCAGCAGCCAACAGGGGATGAACACTGAAGCTTTCTTT. This encodes CASSQQGMNTEAFF.